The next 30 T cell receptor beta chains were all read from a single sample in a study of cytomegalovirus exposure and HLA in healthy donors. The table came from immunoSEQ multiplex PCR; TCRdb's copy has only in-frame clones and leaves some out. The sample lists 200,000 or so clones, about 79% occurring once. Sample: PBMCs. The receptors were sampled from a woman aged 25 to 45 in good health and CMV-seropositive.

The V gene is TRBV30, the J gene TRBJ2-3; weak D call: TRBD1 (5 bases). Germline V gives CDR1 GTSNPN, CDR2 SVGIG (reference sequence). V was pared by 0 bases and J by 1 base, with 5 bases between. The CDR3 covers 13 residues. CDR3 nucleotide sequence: TGTGCCTGGAGTGTACAGGGCACAGATACGCAGTATTTT. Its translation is CAWSVQGTDTQYF.

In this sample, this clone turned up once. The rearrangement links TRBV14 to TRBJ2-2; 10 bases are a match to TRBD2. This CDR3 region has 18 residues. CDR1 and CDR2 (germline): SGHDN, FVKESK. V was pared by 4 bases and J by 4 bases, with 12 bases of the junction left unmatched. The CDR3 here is CASSPFFGTSGATGELFF. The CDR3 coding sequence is TGTGCCAGCAGCCCGTTCTTCGGAACTAGCGGGGCCACCGGGGAGCTGTTTTTT.

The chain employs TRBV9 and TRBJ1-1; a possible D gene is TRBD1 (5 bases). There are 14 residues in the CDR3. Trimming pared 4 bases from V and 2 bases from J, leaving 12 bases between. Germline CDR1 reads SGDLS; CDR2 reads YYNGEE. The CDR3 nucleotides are TGTGCCAGCAGCCTCCGCAGGGTAAACACTGAAGCTTTCTTT. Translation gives CASSLRRVNTEAFF.

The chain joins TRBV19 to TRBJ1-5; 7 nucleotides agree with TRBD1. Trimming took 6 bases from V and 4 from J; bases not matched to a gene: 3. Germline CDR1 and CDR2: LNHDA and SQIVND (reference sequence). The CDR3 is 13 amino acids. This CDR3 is CASSLDRNQPQHF. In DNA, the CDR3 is TGTGCCAGTAGCCTGGACAGGAATCAGCCCCAGCATTTT. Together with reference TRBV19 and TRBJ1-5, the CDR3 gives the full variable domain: DGGITQSPKYLFRKEGQNVTLSCEQNLNHDAMYWYRQDPGQGLRLIYYSQIVNDFQKGDIAEGYSVSREKKESFPLTVTSAQKNPTAFYLCASSLDRNQPQHFGDGTRLSIL.

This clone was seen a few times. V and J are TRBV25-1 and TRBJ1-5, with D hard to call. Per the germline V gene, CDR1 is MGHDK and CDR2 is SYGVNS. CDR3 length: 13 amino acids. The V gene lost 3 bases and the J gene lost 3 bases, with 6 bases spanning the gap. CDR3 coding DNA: TGTGCCAGCAGTGACCAGTACAATCAGCCCCAGCATTTT. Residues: CASSDQYNQPQHF.

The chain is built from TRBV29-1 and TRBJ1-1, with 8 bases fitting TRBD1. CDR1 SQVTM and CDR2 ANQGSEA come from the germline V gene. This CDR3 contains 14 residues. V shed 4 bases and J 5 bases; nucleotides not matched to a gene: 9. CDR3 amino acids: CSVAGGAGKTEAFF. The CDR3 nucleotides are TGCAGCGTTGCAGGGGGCGCGGGGAAGACTGAAGCTTTCTTT. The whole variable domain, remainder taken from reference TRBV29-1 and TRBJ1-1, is SAVISQKPSRDICQRGTSLTIQCQVDSQVTMMFWYRQQPGQSLTLIATANQGSEATYESGFVIDKFPISRPNLTFSTLTVSNMSPEDSSIYLCSVAGGAGKTEAFFGQGTRLTVV.

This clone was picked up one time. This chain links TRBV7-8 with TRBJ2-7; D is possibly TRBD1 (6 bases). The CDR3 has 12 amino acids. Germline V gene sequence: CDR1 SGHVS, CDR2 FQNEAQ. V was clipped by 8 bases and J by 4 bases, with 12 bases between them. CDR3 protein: CASGWTAYEQYF. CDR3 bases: TGTGCCAGCGGATGGACAGCTTACGAGCAGTACTTC.

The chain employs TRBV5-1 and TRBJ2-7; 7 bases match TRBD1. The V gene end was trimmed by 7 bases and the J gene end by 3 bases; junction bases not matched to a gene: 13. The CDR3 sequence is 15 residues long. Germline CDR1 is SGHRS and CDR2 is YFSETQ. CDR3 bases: TGCGCCAGCCGTAACCGACAGGGACCTTACTACGAGCAGTACTTC. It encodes CASRNRQGPYYEQYF.

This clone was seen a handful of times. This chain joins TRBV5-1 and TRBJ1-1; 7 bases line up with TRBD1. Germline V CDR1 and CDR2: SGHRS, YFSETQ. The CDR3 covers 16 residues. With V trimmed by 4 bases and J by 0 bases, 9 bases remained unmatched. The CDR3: CASSEGQSLLNTEAFF. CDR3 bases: TGCGCCAGCAGCGAGGGACAGTCCCTTCTGAACACTGAAGCTTTCTTT. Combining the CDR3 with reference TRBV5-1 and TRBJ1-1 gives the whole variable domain KAGVTQTPRYLIKTRGQQVTLSCSPISGHRSVSWYQQTPGQGLQFLFEYFSETQRNKGNFPGRFSGRQFSNSRSEMNVSTLELGDSALYLCASSEGQSLLNTEAFFGQGTRLTVV.

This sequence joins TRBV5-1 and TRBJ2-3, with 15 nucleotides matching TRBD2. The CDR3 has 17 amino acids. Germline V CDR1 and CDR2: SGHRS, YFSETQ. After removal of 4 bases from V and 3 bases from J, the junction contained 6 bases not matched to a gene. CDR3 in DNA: TGCGCCAGCAGCGTCGACGGGACTAGCGGGAGGACAGATACGCAGTATTTT. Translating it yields CASSVDGTSGRTDTQYF.

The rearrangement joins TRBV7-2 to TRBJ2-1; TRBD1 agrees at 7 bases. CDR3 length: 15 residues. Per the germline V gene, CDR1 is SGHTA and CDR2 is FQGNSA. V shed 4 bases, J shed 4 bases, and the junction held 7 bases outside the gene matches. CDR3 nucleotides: TGTGCCAGCAGCTCAAGGACAGGAGATTACAATGAGCAGTTCTTC. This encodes CASSSRTGDYNEQFF.

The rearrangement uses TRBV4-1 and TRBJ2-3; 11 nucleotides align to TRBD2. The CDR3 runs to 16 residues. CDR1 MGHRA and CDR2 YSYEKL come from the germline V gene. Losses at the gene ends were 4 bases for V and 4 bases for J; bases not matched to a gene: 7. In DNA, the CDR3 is TGCGCCAGCAGCCCGCCGACTAGCGGGGAGGCAGATACGCAGTATTTT. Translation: CASSPPTSGEADTQYF.

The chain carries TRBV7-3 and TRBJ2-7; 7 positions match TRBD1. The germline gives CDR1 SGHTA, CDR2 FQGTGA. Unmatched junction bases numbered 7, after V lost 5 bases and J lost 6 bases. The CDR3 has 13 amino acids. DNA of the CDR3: TGTGCCAGCAGCAGCGTGAGGGGGCTCGAGCAGTACTTC. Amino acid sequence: CASSSVRGLEQYF.

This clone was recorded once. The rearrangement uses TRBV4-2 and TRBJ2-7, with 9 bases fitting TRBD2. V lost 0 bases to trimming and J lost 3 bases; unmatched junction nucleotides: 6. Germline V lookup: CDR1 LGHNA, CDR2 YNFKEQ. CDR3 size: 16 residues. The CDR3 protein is CASSQDLSSGNYEQYF. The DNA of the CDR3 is TGTGCCAGCAGCCAAGATCTTTCTAGCGGGAACTACGAGCAGTACTTC.

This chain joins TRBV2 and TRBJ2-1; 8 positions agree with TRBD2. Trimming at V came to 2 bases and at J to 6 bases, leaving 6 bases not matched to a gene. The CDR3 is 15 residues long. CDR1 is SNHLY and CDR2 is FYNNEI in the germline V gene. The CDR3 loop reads CASSEFSGIPNEQFF. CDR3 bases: TGTGCCAGCAGTGAATTTAGCGGGATACCCAATGAGCAGTTCTTC.

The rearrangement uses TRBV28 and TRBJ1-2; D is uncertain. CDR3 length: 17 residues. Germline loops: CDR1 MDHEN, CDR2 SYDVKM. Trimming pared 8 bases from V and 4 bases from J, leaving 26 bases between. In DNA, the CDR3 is TGTGCCAGCGGTCGGGGAGGTCAAGCCGAGCCTGGCTATGGCTACACCTTC. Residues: CASGRGGQAEPGYGYTF.

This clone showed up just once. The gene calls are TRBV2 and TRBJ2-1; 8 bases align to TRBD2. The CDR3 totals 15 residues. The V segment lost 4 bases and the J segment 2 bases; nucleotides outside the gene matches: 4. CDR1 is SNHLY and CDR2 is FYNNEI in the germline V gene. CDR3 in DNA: TGTGCCAGCAGTGTAAGCGGGGGCGCCTACAATGAGCAGTTCTTC. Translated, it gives CASSVSGGAYNEQFF.

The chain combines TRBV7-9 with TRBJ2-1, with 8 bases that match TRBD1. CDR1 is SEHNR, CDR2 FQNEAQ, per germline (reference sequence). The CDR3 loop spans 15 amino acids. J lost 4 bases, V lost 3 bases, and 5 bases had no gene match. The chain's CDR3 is CASSFSRGPYNEQFF. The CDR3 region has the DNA TGTGCCAGCAGCTTCTCCAGGGGGCCGTACAATGAGCAGTTCTTC.

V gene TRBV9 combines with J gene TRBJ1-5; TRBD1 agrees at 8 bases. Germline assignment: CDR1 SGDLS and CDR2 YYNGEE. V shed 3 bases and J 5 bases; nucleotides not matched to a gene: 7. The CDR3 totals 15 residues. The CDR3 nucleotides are TGTGCCAGCAGCGCTCATACAGGGGGGTATCAGCCCCAGCATTTT. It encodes CASSAHTGGYQPQHF.

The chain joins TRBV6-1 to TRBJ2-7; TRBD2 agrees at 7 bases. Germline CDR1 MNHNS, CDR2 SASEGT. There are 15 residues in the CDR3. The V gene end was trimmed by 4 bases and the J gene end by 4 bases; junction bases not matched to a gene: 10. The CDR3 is CASSVSQRDSYEQYF. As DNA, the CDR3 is TGTGCCAGCAGTGTCTCCCAGCGGGACTCATACGAGCAGTACTTC.

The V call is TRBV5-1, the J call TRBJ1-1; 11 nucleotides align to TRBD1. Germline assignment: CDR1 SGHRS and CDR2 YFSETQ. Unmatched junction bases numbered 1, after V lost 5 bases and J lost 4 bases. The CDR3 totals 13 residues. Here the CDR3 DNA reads TGCGCCAGCAGAGGGACAGGGGGCACTGAAGCTTTCTTT. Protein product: CASRGTGGTEAFF. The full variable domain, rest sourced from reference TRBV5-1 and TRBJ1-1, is KAGVTQTPRYLIKTRGQQVTLSCSPISGHRSVSWYQQTPGQGLQFLFEYFSETQRNKGNFPGRFSGRQFSNSRSEMNVSTLELGDSALYLCASRGTGGTEAFFGQGTRLTVV.

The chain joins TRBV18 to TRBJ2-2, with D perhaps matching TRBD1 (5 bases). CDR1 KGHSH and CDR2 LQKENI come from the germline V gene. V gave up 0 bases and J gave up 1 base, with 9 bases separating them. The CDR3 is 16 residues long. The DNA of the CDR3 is TGTGCCAGCTCACCACCGTCAGGGAAGAACACCGGGGAGCTGTTTTTT. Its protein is CASSPPSGKNTGELFF.

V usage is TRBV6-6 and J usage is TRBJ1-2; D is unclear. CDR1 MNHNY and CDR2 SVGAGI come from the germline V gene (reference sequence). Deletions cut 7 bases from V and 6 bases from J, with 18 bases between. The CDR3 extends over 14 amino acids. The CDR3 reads CASTPDGLGDGYTF. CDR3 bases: TGTGCCAGCACCCCGGACGGGCTCGGGGATGGCTACACCTTC.

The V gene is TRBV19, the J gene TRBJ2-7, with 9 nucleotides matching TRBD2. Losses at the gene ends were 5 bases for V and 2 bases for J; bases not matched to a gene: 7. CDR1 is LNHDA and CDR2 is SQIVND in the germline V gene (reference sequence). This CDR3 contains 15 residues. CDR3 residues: CASSPQTSGTYEQYF. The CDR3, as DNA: TGTGCCAGTAGTCCCCAGACTAGCGGAACCTACGAGCAGTACTTC.

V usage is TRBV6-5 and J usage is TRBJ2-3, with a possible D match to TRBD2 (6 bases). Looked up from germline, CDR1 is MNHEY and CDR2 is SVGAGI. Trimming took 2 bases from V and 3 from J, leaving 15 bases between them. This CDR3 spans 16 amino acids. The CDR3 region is CASSYLSGVRTDTQYF. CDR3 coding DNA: TGTGCCAGCAGTTACCTATCGGGAGTCCGGACAGATACGCAGTATTTT.

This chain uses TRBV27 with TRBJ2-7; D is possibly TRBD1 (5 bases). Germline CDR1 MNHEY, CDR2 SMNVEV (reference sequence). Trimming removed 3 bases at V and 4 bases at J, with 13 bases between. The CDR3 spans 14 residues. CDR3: CASSLSQGRYEQYF. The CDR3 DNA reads TGTGCCAGCAGTTTGTCTCAGGGCAGATACGAGCAGTACTTC.

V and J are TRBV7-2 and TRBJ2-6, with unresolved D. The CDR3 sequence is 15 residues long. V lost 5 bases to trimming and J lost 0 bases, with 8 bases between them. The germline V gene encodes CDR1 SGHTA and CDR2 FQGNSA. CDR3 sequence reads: CASSPQVSGANVLTF. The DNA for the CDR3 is TGTGCCAGCAGCCCTCAGGTCTCTGGGGCCAACGTCCTGACTTTC. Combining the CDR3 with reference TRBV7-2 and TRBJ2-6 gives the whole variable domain GAGVSQSPSNKVTEKGKDVELRCDPISGHTALYWYRQSLGQGLEFLIYFQGNSAPDKSGLPSDRFSAERTGGSVSTLTIQRTQQEDSAVYLCASSPQVSGANVLTFGAGSRLTVL.

CDR3 sequence (DNA): TGTGCCAGCAGTTTAATTGGGACTAGAACAACCGGGGAGCTGTTTTTT. This codes for CASSLIGTRTTGELFF. This chain uses TRBV27 with TRBJ2-2, with TRBD2 identical over 8 bases. This CDR3 region has 16 residues. The germline V gene encodes CDR1 MNHEY and CDR2 SMNVEV (reference sequence). With 2 bases clipped from V and 5 bases from J, the junction kept 7 bases outside the gene matches.

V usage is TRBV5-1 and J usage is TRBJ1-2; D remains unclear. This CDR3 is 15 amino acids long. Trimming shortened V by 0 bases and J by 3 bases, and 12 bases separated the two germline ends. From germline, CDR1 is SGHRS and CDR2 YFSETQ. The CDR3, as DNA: TGCGCCAGCAGCTTGGAGGGCCCGCGGGACTATGGCTACACCTTC. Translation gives CASSLEGPRDYGYTF.

Here the CDR3 reads CASSQDRDRGKRMRSYNEQFF. The CDR3 DNA reads TGTGCCAGCAGCCAAGATCGGGACAGGGGGAAGAGGATGAGGTCCTACAATGAGCAGTTCTTC. This chain links TRBV4-2 with TRBJ2-1; TRBD1 agrees at 11 bases. Germline V lookup: CDR1 LGHNA, CDR2 YNFKEQ. The V and J ends lost 0 bases and 1 base, in that order; junction bases with no gene match: 14. The CDR3 contains 21 residues.